The 20 T cell receptor beta chains in this list originate from one sample, sequenced in a study of T cells in narcolepsy. TCRdb keeps only in-frame clones here, not all; method: immunoSEQ multiplex PCR. The profile shows some 30,000 clones, approximately 87% of them singletons. Sequencing was done on a sample of memory (CD45RA-) CD4+ T cells from blood. These receptors were obtained from a human donor in good health.

This chain joins TRBV9 and TRBJ2-3; weak D call: TRBD1 (6 bases). The germline V gene has CDR1 SGDLS and CDR2 YYNGEE. This CDR3 has 14 residues. V shed 4 bases and J shed 1 base, with 10 bases lying between them. The CDR3 sequence is CASSPRTGTDTQYF. CDR3 bases: TGTGCCAGCAGCCCTCGGACAGGCACAGATACGCAGTATTTT.

The sample holds a few counts of this clone. The J gene is TRBJ1-1, the V gene TRBV10-3; D may be TRBD1 (5 bases). With 7 bases removed from V and 0 bases from J, the gap between germline ends came to 15 bases. The germline V gene encodes CDR1 ENHRY and CDR2 SYGVKD. The CDR3 spans 15 residues. CDR3 loop: CAITGSTGMNTEAFF. CDR3 nucleotides: TGTGCCATCACGGGATCCACAGGTATGAACACTGAAGCTTTCTTT.

V usage is TRBV7-8 and J usage is TRBJ1-6; maybe TRBD1 (6 bases). V lost 5 bases, J lost 7 bases, and 15 bases lay in between. Looked up from germline, CDR1 is SGHVS and CDR2 is FQNEAQ. This CDR3 is 15 amino acids long. For the CDR3, the DNA is TGTGCCAGCAGCGGAGTGGGGGGGCGGAATTCACCCCTCCACTTT. Residues: CASSGVGGRNSPLHF. The full variable domain, its missing parts supplied by reference TRBV7-8 and TRBJ1-6, is GAGVSQSPRYKVAKRGQDVALRCDPISGHVSLFWYQQALGQGPEFLTYFQNEAQLDKSGLPSDRFFAERPEGSVSTLKIQRTQQEDSAVYLCASSGVGGRNSPLHFGNGTRLTVT.

The V gene is TRBV11-2, the J gene TRBJ2-7; D gene unclear. Germline V CDR1 and CDR2: SGHAT, FQNNGV. The CDR3 sequence is 12 residues long. V dropped 3 bases and J dropped 2 bases, with 5 bases sitting between them. The CDR3 region is CASSLIPYEQYF. CDR3 coding DNA: TGTGCCAGCAGCTTGATTCCCTACGAGCAGTACTTC.

This clone appeared once. This chain uses TRBV27 with TRBJ1-4; D might be TRBD1 (6 bases). V lost 4 bases and J lost 11, with 14 bases in between. Germline CDR1 MNHEY, CDR2 SMNVEV (reference sequence). This CDR3 contains 13 residues. Here the CDR3 reads CASSSGAGRKLFF. CDR3 DNA: TGTGCCAGCAGTTCGGGGGCAGGGCGGAAACTGTTTTTT.

The chain combines TRBV11-2 with TRBJ2-6; 8 bases map to TRBD2. Germline CDR1 is SGHAT and CDR2 is FQNNGV. With 1 base clipped from V and 0 bases from J, the junction kept 8 bases outside the gene matches. There are 19 residues in the CDR3. Written as DNA, the CDR3 is TGTGCCAGCAGCTTAGTGAGGCGGGAGGTTGGCTCTGGGGCCAACGTCCTGACTTTC. The encoded protein is CASSLVRREVGSGANVLTF.

Details on this clone: The junction departs from germline at one end; a sequencing error may be responsible. This sequence joins TRBV27 and TRBJ1-5; a weak D match, TRBD1 (5 bases). CDR1 is MNHEY and CDR2 is SMNVEV in the germline V gene (reference sequence). The CDR3 consists of 15 residues. This CDR3 is CASGFTGPGNQPQHF. The CDR3 DNA sequence: TGTGCCAGCGGTTTTACGGGGCCTGGCAATCAGCCCCAGCATTTT.

The V gene is TRBV19, the J gene TRBJ2-7; D gene ambiguous. With 7 bases removed from V and 0 bases from J, the gap between germline ends came to 10 bases. This CDR3 comprises 13 residues. Germline V gives CDR1 LNHDA, CDR2 SQIVND (reference sequence). The chain's CDR3 is CASMERSSYEQYF. The CDR3 nucleotides are TGTGCCAGTATGGAGAGGAGCTCCTACGAGCAGTACTTC. The whole variable domain, filled in from reference TRBV19 and TRBJ2-7, reads DGGITQSPKYLFRKEGQNVTLSCEQNLNHDAMYWYRQDPGQGLRLIYYSQIVNDFQKGDIAEGYSVSREKKESFPLTVTSAQKNPTAFYLCASMERSSYEQYFGPGTRLTVT.

This rearrangement joins TRBV28 to TRBJ1-4, with 11 bases matching TRBD1. Germline lookup yields CDR1 MDHEN and CDR2 SYDVKM. The CDR3 has 13 amino acids. With V trimmed by 7 bases and J by 8 bases, 3 bases remained unmatched. CDR3 region: CASKDRGREKLFF. CDR3 sequence (DNA): TGTGCCAGCAAGGACAGGGGGCGCGAAAAACTGTTTTTT. The full variable domain, in which reference TRBV28 and TRBJ1-4 provide the parts outside the CDR3, is DVKVTQSSRYLVKRTGEKVFLECVQDMDHENMFWYRQDPGLGLRLIYFSYDVKMKEKGDIPEGYSVSREKKERFSLILESASTNQTSMYLCASKDRGREKLFFGSGTQLSVL.

This clone was seen just once. The gene calls are TRBV5-6 and TRBJ1-2; D not certain. V lost 3 bases, J lost 8 bases, and 17 bases lay in between. Germline V gives CDR1 SGHDT, CDR2 YYEEEE. This CDR3 has 14 amino acids. The CDR3 nucleotides read TGTGCCAGCAGCTCTGTGACTAGATTGGGCGGCTACACCTTC. The encoded protein is CASSSVTRLGGYTF.

The chain combines TRBV7-2 with TRBJ2-3; 10 bases are shared with TRBD2. The germline gives CDR1 SGHTA, CDR2 FQGNSA. Trimming removed 5 bases from V and 4 bases from J; junction bases left unmatched: 15. This CDR3 spans 18 amino acids. The CDR3 reads CASSEMGAGGPAADTQYF. CDR3 sequence (DNA): TGTGCCAGCAGCGAGATGGGAGCGGGAGGGCCGGCGGCAGATACGCAGTATTTT. Full variable domain (missing parts from reference TRBV7-2 and TRBJ2-3): GAGVSQSPSNKVTEKGKDVELRCDPISGHTALYWYRQSLGQGLEFLIYFQGNSAPDKSGLPSDRFSAERTGGSVSTLTIQRTQQEDSAVYLCASSEMGAGGPAADTQYFGPGTRLTVL.

This clone was picked up a small number of times. The J gene is TRBJ1-6, the V gene TRBV2; the match to TRBD1 covers 8 bases. V shed 9 bases and J 5 bases; nucleotides not matched to a gene: 9. The CDR3 sequence is 15 residues long. Germline assignment: CDR1 SNHLY and CDR2 FYNNEI. CDR3 protein: CASRSDRGDNSPLHF. In DNA, the CDR3 is TGTGCCAGTAGATCCGACAGGGGAGATAATTCACCCCTCCACTTT.

This chain links TRBV6-5 with TRBJ1-5; D is ambiguous. With 6 bases removed from V and 4 bases from J, the gap between germline ends came to 13 bases. The CDR3 loop spans 14 amino acids. Germline V gene sequence: CDR1 MNHEY, CDR2 SVGAGI. CDR3 sequence reads: CASSPGRQNQPQHF. The CDR3 nucleotides are TGTGCCAGCAGCCCAGGACGACAAAATCAGCCCCAGCATTTT.

J is TRBJ2-1 and V is TRBV7-2, with TRBD1 matching over 7 bases. The CDR3 length is 13 residues. V lost 5 bases to trimming and J lost 6 bases; unmatched junction nucleotides: 4. Germline V gene data show CDR1 as SGHTA and CDR2 as FQGNSA. As DNA, the CDR3 is TGTGCCAGCAGCACCGGGACAGTCAATGAGCAGTTCTTC. Its protein is CASSTGTVNEQFF.

This clone was seen once. V gene TRBV28 combines with J gene TRBJ2-1, with TRBD2 identical over 7 bases. Germline V gene lookup returns CDR1 MDHEN and CDR2 SYDVKM. Trimming at V came to 5 bases and at J to 4 bases, leaving 8 bases not matched to a gene. The CDR3 sequence is 15 residues long. CDR3 loop: CASSGASGLYNEQFF. Written as DNA, the CDR3 is TGTGCCAGCAGTGGGGCTAGCGGACTTTACAATGAGCAGTTCTTC.

This clone is medium-sized within its sample. For the CDR3, the DNA is TGCGCCAGCAGCTCACAGGGGCAGGATGAAAAACTGTTTTTT. Translating it yields CASSSQGQDEKLFF. The chain uses TRBV5-1 and TRBJ1-4; 7 nucleotides line up with TRBD1. The CDR3 contains 14 residues. J gave up 6 bases and V 3 bases, and 5 bases lay outside the gene matches. Germline CDR1 reads SGHRS; CDR2 reads YFSETQ.

The rearrangement uses TRBV6-1 and TRBJ1-1; D possibly corresponds to TRBD1 (5 bases). The CDR3 sequence is 13 residues long. Deletions cut 5 bases from V and 11 bases from J, with 18 bases between. Germline V gene sequence: CDR1 MNHNS, CDR2 SASEGT. The CDR3 region is CASSSREGTDAFF. Here the CDR3 DNA reads TGTGCCAGCAGTTCCCGAGAAGGGACCGACGCTTTCTTT.

This chain connects TRBV27 to TRBJ1-2; 7 bases are shared with TRBD1. V shed 5 bases, J shed 4 bases, and the junction held 13 bases outside the gene matches. This CDR3 region has 16 residues. Germline CDR1 and CDR2: MNHEY and SMNVEV (reference sequence). The CDR3 loop is CASSPLGQGGIYGYTF. CDR3 nucleotide sequence: TGTGCCAGCAGTCCCTTGGGGCAGGGGGGGATCTATGGCTACACCTTC.

J is TRBJ2-7 and V is TRBV5-1; 11 nucleotides line up with TRBD1. Per the germline V gene, CDR1 is SGHRS and CDR2 is YFSETQ. The V and J ends lost 4 bases and 7 bases, in that order; junction bases with no gene match: 13. The CDR3 totals 16 residues. CDR3 residues: CASSQPGRGQGGEQYF. The CDR3 region has the DNA TGCGCCAGCAGCCAACCTGGTAGGGGACAGGGGGGTGAGCAGTACTTC. Full variable domain (missing parts from reference TRBV5-1 and TRBJ2-7): KAGVTQTPRYLIKTRGQQVTLSCSPISGHRSVSWYQQTPGQGLQFLFEYFSETQRNKGNFPGRFSGRQFSNSRSEMNVSTLELGDSALYLCASSQPGRGQGGEQYFGPGTRLTVT.

The CDR3 loop reads CASSLTGVGQPQHF. CDR3 in DNA: TGTGCCAGCAGCTTAACGGGGGTGGGTCAGCCCCAGCATTTT. The V call is TRBV7-2, the J call TRBJ1-5; tentatively, D is TRBD1 (5 bases). Per the germline V gene, CDR1 is SGHTA and CDR2 is FQGNSA. Deletions cut 2 bases from V and 6 bases from J, with 11 bases between. This CDR3 has 14 residues.